These 9 T cell receptor beta chains came from one sample sequenced in a study of T cell responses to AZD1222 COVID-19 vaccine. Here immunoSEQ multiplex PCR was the method, and the copy in TCRdb shows in-frame clones only, minus some. The table records 50,000 to 60,000 clones, approximately 88% of them present only once. The specimen comprised peripheral blood, sampled on day 0 of AZD1222 vaccination. The receptors derive from an adult in good health.

The chain joins TRBV11-3 to TRBJ2-1; 9 nucleotides line up with TRBD1. V lost 4 bases and J lost 7; bases outside the gene matches: 14. Germline CDR1 reads SGHNT; CDR2 reads YENEEA. The CDR3 has 17 amino acids. The CDR3 spells CASSSRGGTGIRNEQFF. CDR3 in DNA: TGTGCCAGCAGCTCAAGGGGGGGGACAGGGATACGGAATGAGCAGTTCTTC.

This chain uses TRBV30 with TRBJ2-1; 7 bases agree with TRBD2. This CDR3 spans 15 amino acids. Germline V gene sequence: CDR1 GTSNPN, CDR2 SVGIG (reference sequence). The junction had 10 bases not matched to a gene; V was cut back by 0 bases and J by 8 bases. CDR3 bases: TGTGCCTGGAGTGTCCGCAGAGGAGGGAGGGATGAGCAGTTCTTC. Translated, it gives CAWSVRRGGRDEQFF.

V usage is TRBV14 and J usage is TRBJ2-7, with D possibly being TRBD1 (6 bases). CDR3 size: 14 residues. V was shortened by 5 bases and J by 3 bases, with 14 bases between the two germline ends. Per the germline V gene, CDR1 is SGHDN and CDR2 is FVKESK. The CDR3 sequence: CASSALGAYYEQYF. The CDR3 DNA reads TGTGCCAGCAGCGCCTTGGGGGCCTACTACGAGCAGTACTTC.

The V gene is TRBV30, the J gene TRBJ1-2, with 9 bases identical to TRBD1. The germline V gene encodes CDR1 GTSNPN and CDR2 SVGIG (reference sequence). The CDR3 length is 14 residues. V lost 5 bases and J lost 4; bases outside the gene matches: 8. CDR3 residues: CAWARTGEGYGYTF. As DNA, the CDR3 is TGTGCCTGGGCAAGGACAGGGGAGGGCTATGGCTACACCTTC.

The chain has TRBV9 and TRBJ2-2, with TRBD2 matching over 12 bases. Per the germline V gene, CDR1 is SGDLS and CDR2 is YYNGEE. V lost 4 bases, J lost 7 bases, and 5 bases stayed unmatched. The CDR3 is 15 amino acids. CDR3 sequence: CASSRTSGISGELFF. Written as DNA, the CDR3 is TGTGCCAGCAGCCGGACTAGCGGGATCAGCGGGGAGCTGTTTTTT.

In DNA form, the CDR3 reads TGCGCCAGCAGCCAAGAAGCGACGGGTACCAATCAGCCCCAGCATTTT. It encodes CASSQEATGTNQPQHF. This chain links TRBV4-3 with TRBJ1-5; no definite D call. Germline CDR1 LGHNA, CDR2 YSLEER. With 0 bases removed from V and 3 bases from J, the gap between germline ends came to 12 bases. The CDR3 runs to 16 residues.

V is TRBV6-1 and J is TRBJ2-1; 7 bases agree with TRBD2. The CDR3 contains 16 residues. CDR1 is MNHNS and CDR2 is SASEGT in the germline V gene. V lost 4 bases to trimming and J lost 4 bases; unmatched junction nucleotides: 10. The CDR3: CASSVLTSLGYNEQFF. The DNA for the CDR3 is TGTGCCAGCAGTGTTTTGACTAGCCTCGGATACAATGAGCAGTTCTTC.

This clone showed up just once. The chain joins TRBV5-3 to TRBJ2-1; the match to TRBD2 covers 9 bases. TRBV5-3 is filed as an ORF, its function uncertain. V shed 4 bases, J shed 0 bases, and the junction held 5 bases outside the gene matches. The length of the CDR3 is 16 residues. The CDR3 DNA sequence: TGTGCCAGAAGCGCGCGACTAGCGGACTCCTACAATGAGCAGTTCTTC. Amino acid sequence: CARSARLADSYNEQFF.

This chain connects TRBV5-8 to TRBJ1-5; D may be TRBD1 (6 bases). The germline gives CDR1 SGHTS, CDR2 YDEGEE. This CDR3 has 15 residues. Trimming took 1 base from V and 11 from J, leaving 19 bases between them. The DNA of the CDR3 is TGTGCCAGCAGCTTGAGGGGGACATCCCTGTTAGCCCAGCATTTT. Its protein product is CASSLRGTSLLAQHF.